This TCR beta chain was recorded in a study of CD8 T cells in ankylosing spondylitis. A remark on this clonotype: The antigen remains unidentified.

TCRdb redid the calling of the 5' RACE reads with MiXCR, one entry per CDR3 protein. The sample contains about 450,000 distinct CDR3 sequences, about 25% of which appear only once. Trimming stripped 3 bases from V and 4 bases from J, with 13 bases between. This CDR3 is 16 amino acids long. Germline V gene sequence: CDR1 KGHSH, CDR2 LQKENI. Study results and limitations: A motif in TCR beta, a set of several highly homologous variants, appeared characteristic of ankylosing spondylitis blood.

This clonotype originated in a male donor with ankylosing spondylitis. The chain couples TRBV18 to TRBJ1-6, with D perhaps matching TRBD1 (6 bases). The sequencing sample was made of blood, either unsorted or a sorted T cell fraction (not recorded which). CDR3 in amino acids: CASSPGGGPYNSPLHF. CDR3 sequence (DNA): TGTGCCAGCTCACCTGGAGGGGGGCCATATAATTCACCCCTCCACTTT. The variable domain in full, with the rest retrieved from reference TRBV18 and TRBJ1-6, is NAGVMQNPRHLVRRRGQEARLRCSPMKGHSHVYWYRQLPEEGLKFMVYLQKENIIDESGMPKERFSAEFPKEGPSILRIQQVVRGDSAAYFCASSPGGGPYNSPLHFGNGTRLTVT.